These 12 T cell receptor beta chains were sequenced from one sample in a study of cytomegalovirus exposure and HLA in healthy donors. The PCR used 60 Vbeta and 13 Jbeta primers. Sequencing was performed with immunoSEQ multiplex PCR; in TCRdb, only in-frame clones are kept and a portion is missing. Here the sample spans approximately 140,000 clones, roughly 75% being singletons. Sequencing used PBMCs. These receptors were taken from a man aged 35-49 years in good health and CMV-seronegative.

V gene TRBV7-9 combines with J gene TRBJ2-5, with D possibly TRBD2 on 5 matching bases. Trimming stripped 4 bases from V and 11 bases from J, with 14 bases between. This CDR3 has 12 amino acids. Germline-derived CDR1 and CDR2 are SEHNR and FQNEAQ (reference sequence). CDR3 loop: CASSYKAWEQYF. Here the CDR3 DNA reads TGTGCCAGCAGCTACAAAGCATGGGAGCAGTACTTC.

This clone was counted a few times. This chain uses TRBV2 with TRBJ1-1, with 9 bases identical to TRBD1. Trimming took 6 bases from V and 4 from J; bases not matched to a gene: 3. The CDR3 is made up of 13 amino acids. Per the germline V gene, CDR1 is SNHLY and CDR2 is FYNNEI. The CDR3 nucleotides are TGTGCCAGCAGGCGGGACAGGGTCACTGAAGCTTTCTTT. It codes for CASRRDRVTEAFF.

V usage is TRBV13 and J usage is TRBJ1-2; D not certain. The ends were cut back, 7 bases at V and 1 base at J, with 13 bases in the middle. CDR1 and CDR2 (germline): PRHDT, FYEKMQ (reference sequence). The CDR3 length is 14 residues. CDR3 sequence (DNA): TGTGCCAGCACCTTCGGGGAGGATAACTATGGCTACACCTTC. It is translated as CASTFGEDNYGYTF.

Worth noting for this clone: Germline and junction disagree at one end, which may indicate a read error. The V gene is TRBV7-9, the J gene TRBJ1-4; unclear D gene. The germline V gene has CDR1 SEHNR and CDR2 FQNEAQ (reference sequence). This CDR3 has 13 amino acids. For the CDR3, the DNA is TGTTCCAGCAGCTTAGGTCGGGTTGAAAAACTGTTTTTT. Translating it yields CSSSLGRVEKLFF.

In its sample, this clone was seen a few times. The V gene is TRBV7-3, the J gene TRBJ1-1; the D gene is possibly TRBD1 (5 bases). This CDR3 has 16 residues. Trimming took 5 bases from V and 1 from J, leaving 17 bases between them. Germline V gene lookup returns CDR1 SGHTA and CDR2 FQGTGA. The DNA of the CDR3 is TGTGCCAGCAGCCCATCCGGGCAGGGCTCGAACACTGAAGCTTTCTTT. It translates to CASSPSGQGSNTEAFF.

On this clone itself: This same CDR3 is encoded by further DNA sequences in the sample. V and J are TRBV7-9 and TRBJ1-1; D is uncertain. Germline CDR1 SEHNR, CDR2 FQNEAQ (reference sequence). V lost 2 bases to trimming and J lost 7 bases, with 2 bases between them. This CDR3 spans 10 amino acids. DNA of the CDR3: TGTGCCAGCAGCTTACTTGAAGCTTTCTTT. This codes for CASSLLEAFF.

This chain uses TRBV9 with TRBJ1-1; D remains ambiguous. The CDR3 consists of 13 residues. The ends were cut back, 5 bases at V and 10 bases at J, with 18 bases in the middle. Germline loops: CDR1 SGDLS, CDR2 YYNGEE. DNA of the CDR3: TGTGCCAGCAGTGTCAGAGCGTCTTCTGGAGCTTTCTTT. Amino acid sequence: CASSVRASSGAFF.

This clone turned up a few times. J is TRBJ1-2 and V is TRBV6-1; 9 positions match TRBD1. J was trimmed by 0 bases and V by 6 bases; bases with no gene match: 5. Germline V gene sequence: CDR1 MNHNS, CDR2 SASEGT. CDR3 length: 15 residues. The CDR3 here is CASRTGGYSNYGYTF. CDR3 bases: TGTGCCAGCAGGACAGGGGGTTACTCTAACTATGGCTACACCTTC.

J is TRBJ1-1 and V is TRBV7-3; D not certain. Germline CDR1 SGHTA, CDR2 FQGTGA. V dropped 5 bases and J dropped 5 bases, with 9 bases sitting between them. The CDR3 consists of 12 residues. DNA for the CDR3: TGTGCCAGCAGCGCTCCGGGAACTGAAGCTTTCTTT. Amino acids: CASSAPGTEAFF.

This clone was detected only a few times. The chain joins TRBV15 to TRBJ2-7; 8 nucleotides line up with TRBD2. V dropped 5 bases and J dropped 0; count of bases not matched to a gene: 3. CDR3 length: 14 amino acids. The germline V gene encodes CDR1 LNHNV and CDR2 YYDKDF (reference sequence). The CDR3 bases are TGTGCCACCAGCCGCGGGAGGAGCTCCTACGAGCAGTACTTC. Its protein is CATSRGRSSYEQYF.

The chain joins TRBV5-4 to TRBJ2-3, with a possible D match to TRBD2 (5 bases). The germline CDR1 and CDR2 sequences are SGHNT and YYREEE (reference sequence). The CDR3 consists of 14 residues. The V gene lost 0 bases and the J gene lost 2 bases, with 7 bases spanning the gap. In DNA form, the CDR3 reads TGTGCCAGCAGCTTGGATAGCGCCACAGATACGCAGTATTTT. Its translation is CASSLDSATDTQYF. The complete variable domain, with remaining parts taken from reference TRBV5-4 and TRBJ2-3, reads ETGVTQSPTHLIKTRGQQVTLRCSSQSGHNTVSWYQQALGQGPQFIFQYYREEENGRGNFPPRFSGLQFPNYSSELNVNALELDDSALYLCASSLDSATDTQYFGPGTRLTVL.

V is TRBV28 and J is TRBJ2-1; D is possibly TRBD2 (5 bases). The germline V gene has CDR1 MDHEN and CDR2 SYDVKM. The V end lost 7 bases, the J end lost 9 bases, and 10 bases lay between the germline ends. The CDR3 covers 11 residues. CDR3 in amino acids: CASNTRGEQFF. For the CDR3, the DNA is TGTGCCAGCAATACCCGGGGTGAGCAGTTCTTC.